This TCR beta chain was found in a study of control samples from healthy donors and cancer patients. The repertoire was sequenced with immunoSEQ multiplex PCR; TCRdb's copy has only in-frame clones and lacks some. The sample holds 40,000 or so clones, approximately 90% seen once. Source material: PBMCs. The TCR comes from a woman in her forties with head and neck cancer.

CDR3 DNA sequence: TGTGCCAGTAGTAGGGCCGGGACAGGGTGGGCGAAGACCCAGTACTTC. Protein sequence: CASSRAGTGWAKTQYF. This chain connects TRBV19 to TRBJ2-5, with 9 nucleotides matching TRBD1. CDR3 length: 16 amino acids. Trimming removed 4 bases from V and 6 bases from J; junction bases left unmatched: 12. Germline V CDR1 and CDR2: LNHDA, SQIVND (reference sequence).